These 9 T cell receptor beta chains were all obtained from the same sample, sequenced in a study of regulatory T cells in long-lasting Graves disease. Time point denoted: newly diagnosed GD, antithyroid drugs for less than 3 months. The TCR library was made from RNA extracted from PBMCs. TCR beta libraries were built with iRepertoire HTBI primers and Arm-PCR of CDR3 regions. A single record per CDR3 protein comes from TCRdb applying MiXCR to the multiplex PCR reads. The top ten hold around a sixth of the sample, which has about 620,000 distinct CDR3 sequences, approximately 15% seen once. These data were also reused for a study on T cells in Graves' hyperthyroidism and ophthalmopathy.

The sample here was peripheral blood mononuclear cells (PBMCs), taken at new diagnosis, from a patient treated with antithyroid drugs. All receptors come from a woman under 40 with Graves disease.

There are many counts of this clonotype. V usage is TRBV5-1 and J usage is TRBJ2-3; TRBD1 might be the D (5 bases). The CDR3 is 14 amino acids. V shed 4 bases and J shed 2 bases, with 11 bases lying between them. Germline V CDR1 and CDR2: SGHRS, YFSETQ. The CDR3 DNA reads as TGCGCCAGCAGCCAGGGAATGTACACAGATACGCAGTATTTT. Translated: CASSQGMYTDTQYF.

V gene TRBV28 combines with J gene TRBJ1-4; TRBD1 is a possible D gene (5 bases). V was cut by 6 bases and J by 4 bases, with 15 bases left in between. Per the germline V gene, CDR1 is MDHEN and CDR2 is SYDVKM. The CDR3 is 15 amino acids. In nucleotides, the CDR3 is TGTGCCAGCAGGGCTAGACAGACCTATAATGAAAAACTGTTTTTT. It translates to CASRARQTYNEKLFF.

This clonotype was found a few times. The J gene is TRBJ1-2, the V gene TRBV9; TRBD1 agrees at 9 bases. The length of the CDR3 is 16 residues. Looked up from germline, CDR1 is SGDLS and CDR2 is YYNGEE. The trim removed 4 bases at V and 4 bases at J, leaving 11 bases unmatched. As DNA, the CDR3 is TGTGCCAGCAGCTTCCGGGACAGGGTTGGGATCTATGGCTACACCTTC. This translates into CASSFRDRVGIYGYTF.

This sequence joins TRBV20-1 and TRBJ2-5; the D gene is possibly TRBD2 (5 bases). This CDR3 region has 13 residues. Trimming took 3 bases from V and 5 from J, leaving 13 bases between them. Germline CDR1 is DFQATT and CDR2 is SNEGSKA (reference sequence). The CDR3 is CSASREPRETQYF. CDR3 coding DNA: TGCAGTGCTAGCCGGGAACCGAGGGAGACCCAGTACTTC.

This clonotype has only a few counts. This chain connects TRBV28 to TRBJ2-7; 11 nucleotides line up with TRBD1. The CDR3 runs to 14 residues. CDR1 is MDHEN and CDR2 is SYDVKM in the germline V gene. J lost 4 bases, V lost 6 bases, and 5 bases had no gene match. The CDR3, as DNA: TGTGCCAGCAGAGGACAGGGGGCGAAATACGAGCAGTACTTC. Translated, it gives CASRGQGAKYEQYF.

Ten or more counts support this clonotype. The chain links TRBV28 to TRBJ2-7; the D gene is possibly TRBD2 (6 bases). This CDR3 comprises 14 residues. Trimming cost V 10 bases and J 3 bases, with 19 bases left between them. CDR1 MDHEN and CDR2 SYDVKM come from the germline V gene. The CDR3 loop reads CATIGGREDYEQYF. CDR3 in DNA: TGTGCCACCATTGGGGGGAGAGAGGACTACGAGCAGTACTTC.

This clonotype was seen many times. This CDR3 reads CASSLSWSSGSYEQYF. Written as DNA, the CDR3 is TGTGCCAGCAGTTTATCGTGGTCTAGCGGATCCTACGAGCAGTACTTC. The chain employs TRBV28 and TRBJ2-7; TRBD2 matches at 7 bases. Germline V gene sequence: CDR1 MDHEN, CDR2 SYDVKM. The CDR3 has 16 amino acids. V dropped 1 base and J dropped 1; count of bases not matched to a gene: 7. The whole variable domain, remainder taken from reference TRBV28 and TRBJ2-7, is DVKVTQSSRYLVKRTGEKVFLECVQDMDHENMFWYRQDPGLGLRLIYFSYDVKMKEKGDIPEGYSVSREKKERFSLILESASTNQTSMYLCASSLSWSSGSYEQYFGPGTRLTVT.

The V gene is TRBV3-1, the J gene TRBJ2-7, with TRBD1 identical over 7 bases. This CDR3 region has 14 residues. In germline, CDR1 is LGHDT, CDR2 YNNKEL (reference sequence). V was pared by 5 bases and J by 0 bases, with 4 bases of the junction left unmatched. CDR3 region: CASSGQVSSYEQYF. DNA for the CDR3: TGTGCCAGCAGCGGACAGGTGTCCTCCTACGAGCAGTACTTC.

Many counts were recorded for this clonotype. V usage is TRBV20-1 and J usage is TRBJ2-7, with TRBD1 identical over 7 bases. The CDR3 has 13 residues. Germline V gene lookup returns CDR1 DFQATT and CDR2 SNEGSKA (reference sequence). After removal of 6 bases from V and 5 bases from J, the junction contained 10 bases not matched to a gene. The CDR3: CSAPTGFVHEQYF. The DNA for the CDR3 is TGCAGTGCACCGACAGGGTTCGTCCACGAGCAGTACTTC.